This TCR beta chain was observed in a study of technical replicates of blood from a few donors. Trimming removed 3 bases from V and 9 bases from J; junction bases left unmatched: 10. CDR3 length: 13 amino acids. Looked up from germline, CDR1 is SQVTM and CDR2 is ANQGSEA. Only in-frame clones appear in the TCRdb table, and some are missing; sequencing was by immunoSEQ multiplex PCR. Of around 80,000 clones listed, roughly 90% are singletons. Sequenced sample: T cells isolated from PBMCs. The chain links TRBV29-1 to TRBJ1-1, with 7 bases identical to TRBD1. The TCR comes from a human donor in good health. DNA for the CDR3: TGCAGCGTTGACAGAGACAGGGACTTTAAAGCTTTCTTT. Translation gives CSVDRDRDFKAFF.